This record concerns one T cell receptor beta chain sequence. The entry originates in a study of T cell changes during pregnancy in multiple sclerosis. Using immunoSEQ multiplex PCR, the repertoire was profiled, and TCRdb retains in-frame clones only, with some absent. The sample consists of 90,000 to 100,000 clones, roughly 94% of them appearing once. Germline V gives CDR1 MNHEY, CDR2 SVGAGI. CDR3 length equals 13 residues. Trimming left V 6 bases short and J 8 bases short, with 16 bases between. The rearrangement uses TRBV6-5 and TRBJ1-1, with D perhaps TRBD1 (6 bases). This TCR was recovered from a female donor in good health, enrolled as a control in a pregnancy study. The material was peripheral blood, obtained after pregnancy. The CDR3 coding sequence is TGTGCCAGCAGGACACAGGGCCCGTCGGAAGCTTTCTTT. Protein: CASRTQGPSEAFF.